This T cell receptor beta chain was recorded in a study of shared clonotypes between healthy human individuals. Study-level information: Three plates each covered CD4 naive and memory; CD8 naive two, CD8 memory one. Study observations and caveats: An effect of sequencing depth on clonotype sharing among donors was expected. Despite large depth, rarefaction showed incomplete sorted-subset sequencing.

This clone has just one count. As yet, its antigen is unknown. This CDR3 spans 14 amino acids. Germline V lookup: CDR1 SGHNT, CDR2 YYREEE (reference sequence). The V and J ends lost 1 base and 4 bases respectively, with 11 bases between them. Sequencing was at deep level. Assay used: immunoSEQ multiplex PCR; TCRdb lists only in-frame clones, some missing. The sample yields some 1,100,000 clones, approximately 78% seen once. This TCR came from a man between 18 and 29 years old in good health. Some clones in this sample may be carry-over from other donors' samples. The sequenced sample was memory CD4+ T cells from PBMCs. This sample's subset: CD45RA-negative fraction. The chain combines TRBV5-4 with TRBJ1-2; TRBD1 is a possible D gene (6 bases). Here the CDR3 reads CASSLSGVTYGYTF. The CDR3 bases are TGTGCCAGCAGCTTGTCAGGGGTGACCTATGGCTACACCTTC.